Listed below are T cell receptor beta chains from one sample, sequenced in a study of T-cell reconstitution after alpha-beta-depleted transplantation in children. A single record per CDR3 protein comes from TCRdb applying MiXCR to the PCR reads. The table has about 360,000 distinct CDR3 sequences, roughly 15% seen once. The sample was PBMCs, taken from the stem cell graft. The receptors originated from a human donor who donated a stem cell graft to a child with Fanconi anemia. Each CDR3 is given with its conserved first and last residue. The order of the fields is D gene, J gene, V gene, CDR3 length, clone size, CDR3 protein, CDR3 DNA. The D gene is left open where the match is weak. The size field is filled for only some rows; it gives once, few, many or a size class.

>TRBD1|TRBJ2-2|TRBV3-1|17|many
CASSQVGGTGGSGELFF
TGTGCCAGCAGCCAAGTCGGAGGGACAGGGGGCTCCGGGGAGCTGTTTTTT
>TRBD2|TRBJ2-2|TRBV7-2|17|many
CASSLAPTGGRTGELFF
TGTGCCAGCAGCTTAGCGCCAACGGGGGGACGCACCGGGGAGCTGTTTTTT
>.|TRBJ1-1|TRBV29-1|13|many
CSVTGEMNTEAFF
TGCAGCGTTACGGGGGAAATGAACACTGAAGCTTTCTTT
>.|TRBJ1-6|TRBV21-1|20|many
CASSRQSGAGGVPGNSPLHF
TGTGCCAGCAGCAGACAAAGCGGGGCAGGGGGCGTCCCCGGGAATTCACCCCTCCACTTT
>.|TRBJ2-5|TRBV12-5|14|many
CASGLARDGETQYF
TGTGCTAGTGGTTTGGCGCGAGACGGAGAGACCCAGTACTTC
>TRBD2|TRBJ2-5|TRBV5-1|14|.
CASSPGLALETQYF
TGCGCCAGCAGCCCGGGACTAGCGTTGGAGACCCAGTACTTC
>TRBD2|TRBJ2-1|TRBV4-2|17|.
CASSQEGSGGGWNEQFF
TGTGCCAGCAGCCAAGAAGGAAGCGGGGGGGGTTGGAATGAGCAGTTCTTC
>TRBD2|TRBJ2-1|TRBV12-5|16|many
CASGLVGGRDYNEQFF
TGTGCTAGTGGTTTGGTAGGCGGGAGAGATTACAATGAGCAGTTCTTC
>.|TRBJ2-3|TRBV29-1|13|.
CSVVRGSTDTQYF
TGCAGCGTTGTACGGGGGAGCACAGATACGCAGTATTTT
>.|TRBJ1-4|TRBV7-9|14|once
CASSPTGTIEKLFF
TGTGCCAGCAGCCCTACCGGGACAATAGAAAAACTGTTTTTT
>TRBD2|TRBJ2-5|TRBV3-1|16|few
CASSPITGLAGETQYF
TGTGCCAGCAGCCCCATAACGGGACTAGCAGGAGAGACCCAGTACTTC
>.|TRBJ1-2|TRBV5-1|13|.
CASKEGVADGYTF
TGCGCCAGCAAAGAGGGGGTGGCTGATGGCTACACCTTC
>.|TRBJ1-2|TRBV7-2|17|many
CASSLLGGQGANYGYTF
TGTGCCAGCAGCTTATTGGGAGGGCAGGGAGCTAACTATGGCTACACCTTC
>.|TRBJ1-4|TRBV7-9|14|few
CASSPDSTNEKLFF
TGTGCCAGCAGCCCGGATTCAACTAATGAAAAACTGTTTTTT
>.|TRBJ2-7|TRBV5-6|14|.
CASSLVDRSDEQYF
TGTGCCAGCAGCTTGGTGGACAGAAGCGACGAGCAGTACTTC
>.|TRBJ1-1|TRBV18|14|.
CASSPQVAGTEAFF
TGTGCCAGCTCACCACAGGTCGCCGGGACTGAAGCTTTCTTT
>.|TRBJ1-1|TRBV5-5|16|.
CASSSPLRVGRTEAFF
TGTGCCAGCAGCTCCCCTTTGAGGGTTGGGCGCACTGAAGCTTTCTTT
>.|TRBJ2-7|TRBV27|13|.
CATAGFSASEQYF
TGTGCCACCGCAGGGTTTTCGGCTAGTGAGCAGTACTTC
>.|TRBJ2-7|TRBV11-1|13|many
CASSRGQTYEQYF
TGTGCCAGCAGCAGAGGACAAACCTACGAGCAGTACTTC
>TRBD2|TRBJ2-1|TRBV5-1|14|few
CASSRAGDNNEQFF
TGCGCCAGCAGCAGAGCGGGGGACAACAATGAGCAGTTCTTC
>.|TRBJ2-3|TRBV5-6|12|many
CASSMNGGFKYF
TGTGCCAGCAGCATGAATGGCGGATTCAAGTATTTT
>.|TRBJ1-1|TRBV5-1|15|few
CASSLGYRAATEAFF
TGCGCCAGCAGCTTGGGCTACAGGGCTGCCACTGAAGCTTTCTTT
>.|TRBJ2-7|TRBV4-2|15|.
CASSQEGAGSYEQYF
TGTGCCAGCAGCCAAGAAGGGGCAGGTTCCTACGAGCAGTACTTC
>.|TRBJ2-2|TRBV10-3|11|many
CAISEFGELFF
TGTGCCATCAGTGAGTTCGGGGAGCTGTTTTTT
>TRBD1|TRBJ2-7|TRBV27|13|.
CASRGTAIYEQYF
TGTGCCAGCAGAGGGACAGCGATCTACGAGCAGTACTTC
>.|TRBJ2-5|TRBV15|12|many
CATSRDGETQYF
TGTGCCACCAGCAGAGATGGGGAGACCCAGTACTTC
>TRBD2|TRBJ2-5|TRBV5-1|15|few
CASSSTGGLRETQYF
TGCGCCAGCAGCTCGACGGGGGGGCTTCGCGAGACCCAGTACTTC
>.|TRBJ2-3|TRBV29-1|11|.
CSVNPLGTQYF
TGCAGCGTGAACCCCCTCGGTACGCAGTATTTT
>.|TRBJ1-4|TRBV7-6|14|few
CASSLAGSREKLFF
TGTGCCAGCAGCTTAGCGGGGTCTCGGGAAAAACTGTTTTTT